Listed below are T cell receptor beta chains from one sample, sequenced in a study of cytomegalovirus exposure and HLA in healthy donors. TCRdb's copy holds only in-frame clones and misses some; the assay was immunoSEQ multiplex PCR. The sample lists fewer than 200,000 clones; about 71% were seen once. The sequenced sample was PBMCs. The receptors were sampled from a woman in her twenties or thirties in good health and CMV-seronegative. The CDR3 runs from the conserved cysteine through the conserved F or W. A D gene is named only where the DNA matches it firmly. A row's size may be missing; if present it is once, few, many or a size class.

clone_size,d_call,v_call,j_call,cdr3_aa,cdr3_nt
few,-,TRBV5-1,TRBJ2-3,CASSPGEDTQYF,TGCGCCAGCAGCCCGGGGGAGGATACGCAGTATTTT
-,-,TRBV9,TRBJ1-2,CASSVSGPGDGYTF,TGTGCCAGCAGCGTGTCGGGGCCAGGGGATGGCTACACCTTC
few,-,TRBV7-3,TRBJ1-1,CASSLLPRGVEAFF,TGTGCCAGCAGCTTACTGCCCAGGGGAGTCGAAGCTTTCTTT
-,-,TRBV28,TRBJ1-5,CASSASNQPQHF,TGTGCCAGCAGTGCGTCCAATCAGCCCCAGCATTTT
-,TRBD1,TRBV4-1,TRBJ2-5,CASSPQGEDQYF,TGCGCCAGCAGCCCCCAGGGGGAAGACCAGTACTTC
once,-,TRBV28,TRBJ2-7,CASSLLFYEQYF,TGTGCCAGCAGTTTACTTTTTTACGAGCAGTACTTC
-,-,TRBV11-2,TRBJ2-3,CASSDRWSFSSTDTQYF,TGTGCCAGCAGCGACCGTTGGAGCTTTTCTAGCACAGATACGCAGTATTTT
few,TRBD2,TRBV4-2,TRBJ2-3,CASSQEVAGVGTQYF,TGTGCCAGCAGCCAAGAAGTAGCGGGAGTAGGTACGCAGTATTTT
-,TRBD2,TRBV5-1,TRBJ2-5,CASSLSRGEARETQYF,TGCGCCAGCAGCTTGTCTCGGGGGGAAGCCAGAGAGACCCAGTACTTC
-,TRBD2,TRBV7-2,TRBJ2-1,CASRSGLAGEVDEQFF,TGTGCCAGCAGGTCTGGACTAGCGGGAGAGGTGGATGAGCAGTTCTTC
-,TRBD1,TRBV4-2,TRBJ2-7,CASSQNRGHSSKQYF,TGTGCCAGCAGCCAAAACAGGGGGCACTCCTCCAAGCAGTACTTC
-,TRBD2,TRBV29-1,TRBJ2-1,CSVGAGVLYNEQFF,TGCAGCGTTGGGGCGGGAGTTCTCTACAATGAGCAGTTCTTC
-,-,TRBV6-5,TRBJ2-1,CASSLHSDLNEQFF,TGTGCCAGCAGCCTCCATAGCGACTTAAATGAGCAGTTCTTC
-,-,TRBV27,TRBJ1-2,CASSQEGGGYTF,TGTGCCAGCAGTCAGGAGGGTGGTGGCTACACCTTC
-,TRBD2,TRBV30,TRBJ2-1,CAWSNAGTSGRRWSYNEQFF,TGTGCCTGGAGTAACGCCGGGACTAGCGGGAGGAGGTGGTCCTACAATGAGCAGTTCTTC
-,-,TRBV7-9,TRBJ1-5,CASSLEGVPNQPQHF,TGTGCCAGCAGCTTAGAGGGGGTACCCAATCAGCCCCAGCATTTT
-,TRBD1,TRBV5-6,TRBJ1-1,CASSFDRVGTEAFF,TGTGCCAGCAGCTTTGACAGGGTGGGAACTGAAGCTTTCTTT
-,TRBD1,TRBV6-6,TRBJ2-7,CASSPQGFPYEQYF,TGTGCCAGCAGCCCACAGGGGTTTCCCTACGAGCAGTACTTC